The 7 T cell receptor beta chains below come from one sample, sequenced in a study of T cells after yellow fever vaccination. TCRdb passed the 5' RACE reads through MiXCR, listing each CDR3 protein once. The sample yields around 530,000 distinct CDR3 sequences, roughly a sixth seen once. This specimen consisted of PBMCs, obtained 5 days after the first yellow fever vaccination. Source of these receptors: a man aged 18-30 years who received the YFV17D yellow fever vaccine.

The chain recombines TRBV18 with TRBJ2-3, with TRBD2 identical over 8 bases. Germline loops: CDR1 KGHSH, CDR2 LQKENI. The CDR3 has 16 residues. With V trimmed by 7 bases and J by 1 base, 10 bases remained unmatched. In DNA, the CDR3 is TGTGCCAGCTTGAAGGGCCAGCGGGGGCGCACAGATACGCAGTATTTT. This sequence encodes CASLKGQRGRTDTQYF.

This chain joins TRBV3-1 and TRBJ1-5, with D perhaps TRBD1 (6 bases). With 3 bases removed from V and 2 bases from J, the gap between germline ends came to 8 bases. This CDR3 region has 14 residues. The germline gives CDR1 LGHDT, CDR2 YNNKEL (reference sequence). The CDR3 region is CASSHRGGNQPQHF. CDR3 bases: TGTGCCAGCAGCCACAGGGGAGGCAATCAGCCCCAGCATTTT. Together with reference TRBV3-1 and TRBJ1-5, the CDR3 gives the full variable domain: DTAVSQTPKYLVTQMGNDKSIKCEQNLGHDTMYWYKQDSKKFLKIMFSYNNKELIINETVPNRFSPKSPDKAHLNLHINSLELGDSAVYFCASSHRGGNQPQHFGDGTRLSIL.

This clonotype has just a few counts. The chain carries TRBV20-1 and TRBJ1-2, with 7 bases identical to TRBD1. Looked up from germline, CDR1 is DFQATT and CDR2 is SNEGSKA (reference sequence). This CDR3 has 14 residues. With V trimmed by 7 bases and J by 4 bases, 12 bases remained unmatched. The CDR3 reads CSVRDFGTAYGYTF. The CDR3 nucleotides are TGCAGTGTCAGGGATTTCGGGACAGCCTATGGCTACACCTTC.

On this clonotype itself: A junction end diverges from the germline sequence, so it may reflect a read error. V is TRBV4-1 and J is TRBJ2-1; 10 nucleotides agree with TRBD1. Germline values: CDR1 MGHRA, CDR2 YSYEKL. The CDR3 length is 14 residues. In nucleotides, the CDR3 is TGCGCCAGCAGCCAAGAGGACAGGGGGGATCACCGGGTCTTC. The encoded protein is CASSQEDRGDHRVF.

The chain links TRBV6-2 or TRBV6-3 to TRBJ1-5; D not certain. The V end was cut by 6 bases, the J end by 7 bases, with 16 bases between. The CDR3 has 14 amino acids. Per germline, CDR1 MNHEY and CDR2 SVGEGT. The CDR3 DNA sequence: TGTGCCAGCAGAGAAGTGGGAGGGCGGCAGCCCCAGCATTTT. Protein sequence: CASREVGGRQPQHF.

The sample holds a few counts of this clonotype. The chain has TRBV12-3 or TRBV12-4 and TRBJ2-1; 9 bases align to TRBD1. The CDR3 spans 12 residues. Trimming cost V 3 bases and J 16 bases; bases outside gene matches: 7. The CDR3 reads CASSFWGDRVFF. CDR3 DNA: TGTGCCAGCAGTTTTTGGGGGGACAGGGTCTTCTTC.

The chain couples TRBV29-1 to TRBJ2-6, with D maybe TRBD1 (5 bases). Germline V gene lookup returns CDR1 SQVTM and CDR2 ANQGSEA. V lost 4 bases to trimming and J lost 0 bases, with 7 bases between them. CDR3 length: 14 residues. CDR3 sequence: CSVGQGSGANVLTF. CDR3 in DNA: TGCAGCGTTGGGCAGGGCTCTGGGGCCAACGTCCTGACTTTC.